This TCR beta chain is from a study of blood T cell repertoires in COVID-19. The overall study: From T cells, B-cell-depleted T cells, or PBMCs came the material, which was cDNA or gDNA.

The CDR3 spans 13 residues. Deletions cut 3 bases from V and 2 bases from J, with 7 bases between. Germline loops: CDR1 SGHVS, CDR2 FNYEAQ. Authors' analysis steps: Counts of nucleated cells, estimated from reference gene primer amplification, were obtained. TCRdb keeps only in-frame clones here, not all; method: immunoSEQ multiplex PCR. D and trimming were read from the DNA, whereas the V and J calls and clone size are those reported in that table. The sample contains about 270,000 clones, more than 70% of which appear only once. Seattle patients were enrolled during active infection and followed longitudinally.

V is TRBV7-6 and J is TRBJ1-1; D not certain. The receptor's source is a woman of 80 years or more with COVID-19, enrolled during active disease. The sample was peripheral blood. CDR3 residues: CASSFAANTEAFF. As DNA, the CDR3 is TGTGCCAGCAGCTTCGCGGCTAACACTGAAGCTTTCTTT. Complete variable domain (other parts from reference TRBV7-6 and TRBJ1-1): GAGVSQSPRYKVTKRGQDVALRCDPISGHVSLYWYRQALGQGPEFLTYFNYEAQQDKSGLPNDRFSAERPEGSISTLTIQRTEQRDSAMYRCASSFAANTEAFFGQGTRLTVV.